This is a list of T cell receptor beta chains from one sample in a study of blood T cells in healthy people across ages. TCRdb reanalysed the 5' RACE reads using MiXCR and keeps one entry per CDR3 protein. The sample has roughly 2 million distinct CDR3 sequences, roughly 49% seen once. The specimen sequenced was blood. The origin of the receptors is a middle-aged woman in good health. The CDR3 runs from the conserved cysteine through the conserved F or W. The D gene is left open where the match is weak. Clone size is not always given. Where it is, it says once, few, many or a class for expanded clones.

d_gene	v_gene	abundance	j_gene	CDR3aa	CDR3nt
-	TRBV6-5	-	TRBJ2-5	CASSSPRRETQYF	TGTGCCAGCAGTTCTCCGAGGCGAGAGACCCAGTACTTC
-	TRBV6-6	-	TRBJ2-3	CASANPDTQYF	TGTGCCAGCGCCAATCCAGATACGCAGTATTTT
TRBD1	TRBV6-5	-	TRBJ1-2	CASSYFPDRGMVTNYGYTF	TGTGCCAGCAGTTACTTTCCAGACAGGGGTATGGTCACTAACTATGGCTACACCTTC
-	TRBV7-2	few	TRBJ2-7	CASSPVGYNEQYF	TGTGCCAGCAGTCCCGTCGGATACAATGAGCAGTACTTC
TRBD2	TRBV7-9	-	TRBJ2-3	CASSLSGTSIDTQYF	TGTGCCAGCAGCTTATCCGGGACTAGCATCGATACGCAGTATTTT
-	TRBV7-3	-	TRBJ2-7	CASSQRPGGYEQYF	TGTGCCAGCAGCCAACGCCCCGGGGGCTACGAGCAGTACTTC
-	TRBV29-1	few	TRBJ2-7	CSVEMGQAGQYF	TGCAGCGTTGAAATGGGGCAGGCTGGGCAGTACTTC
-	TRBV10-3	once	TRBJ1-6	CAIRGGGISDSPLHF	TGTGCCATCAGGGGAGGAGGGATCTCGGATTCACCCCTCCACTTT
TRBD2	TRBV11-1	-	TRBJ2-1	CAGSVRREGYNEQFF	TGTGCCGGCAGCGTCCGCAGGGAGGGCTACAATGAGCAGTTCTTC
-	TRBV9	-	TRBJ2-3	CASRLPGDTQYF	TGTGCCAGCAGATTACCGGGGGATACGCAGTATTTT
-	TRBV12-3/TRBV12-4	-	TRBJ2-6	CASSFDVGVSLPGANVLTF	TGTGCCAGCAGTTTTGATGTAGGGGTATCCCTCCCTGGGGCCAACGTCCTGACTTTC
-	TRBV24-1	-	TRBJ2-3	CATSVGSGRTDTQYF	TGTGCCACCAGTGTTGGGTCAGGGCGCACAGATACGCAGTATTTT
TRBD2	TRBV6-4	few	TRBJ2-1	CASGDSGGPLGEQFF	TGTGCCAGCGGGGATAGCGGGGGCCCCTTGGGTGAGCAGTTCTTC
-	TRBV13	-	TRBJ2-1	CASSLAAVQHNEQFF	TGTGCCAGCAGCTTAGCGGCAGTCCAGCACAATGAGCAGTTCTTC
-	TRBV4-3	once	TRBJ2-3	CASSQDERAGQSSTDTKYF	TGCGCCAGCAGCCAAGACGAACGTGCAGGACAGTCTAGCACAGATACGAAGTATTTT
-	TRBV24-1	-	TRBJ2-1	CATDGGNEQFF	TGTGCCACGGACGGGGGCAATGAGCAGTTCTTC
TRBD1	TRBV9	-	TRBJ2-5	CASTPGQGGRETQYF	TGTGCCAGCACCCCCGGACAGGGGGGAAGAGAGACCCAGTACTTC